This is a list of T cell receptor beta chains from one sample in a study of T cell repertoires in cytomegalovirus infection. TCRdb fed the reads into MiXCR, producing one record per CDR3 protein. The data show hundreds of thousands of distinct CDR3 sequences, with under 40% seen just once and 2.5% to 3.5% held by the top ten. The sequenced sample was PBMCs. These receptors were collected from a human donor in good health (CMV status not recorded). Some clones in this sample may be carry-over from other donors' samples. Each CDR3 is given with its conserved first and last residue. D genes are given only for firm matches. For some rows the clone size is stated as once, few or many, or as a class when expanded; others skip it.

V gene	clone size	D gene	J gene	CDR3 DNA	CDR3 protein
TRBV18	few	TRBD2	TRBJ2-5	TGTGCCAGCTCACCACTGGGACTACAAGAGACCCAGTACTTC	CASSPLGLQETQYF
TRBV19	few	-	TRBJ1-1	TGTGCCAGTAGTATTTTTCGGAGTAGGAACACTGAAGCTTTCTTT	CASSIFRSRNTEAFF
TRBV19	-	-	TRBJ1-1	TGTGCCAGTAGTATAGAGACAGGACGGAACACTGAAGCTTTCTTT	CASSIETGRNTEAFF
TRBV7-6	-	-	TRBJ2-7	TGTGCCAGCAGCCACCGGGACGGTGCCTACGAGCAGTACTTC	CASSHRDGAYEQYF
TRBV7-2	many	-	TRBJ2-2	TGTGCCAGCAGCTCATCCGCGTTTGGCACCGGGGAGCTGTTTTTT	CASSSSAFGTGELFF
TRBV7-9	many	-	TRBJ2-6	TGCGCCAGCAGCCCCCAGGGTTCTGGGGCCAACGTCCTGACTTTC	CASSPQGSGANVLTF
TRBV20-1	-	-	TRBJ2-3	TGCAGTGCTAGTTGGCCCCCAGGGACAGATACGCAGTATTTT	CSASWPPGTDTQYF
TRBV12-3/TRBV12-4	few	-	TRBJ1-2	TGTGCCAGCAGGACACATTTGACAGCTAACTATGGCTACACCTTC	CASRTHLTANYGYTF
TRBV4-1	-	-	TRBJ1-4	TGCGCCAGCAGCCAAGGCCTTAATGAAAAACTGTTTTTT	CASSQGLNEKLFF
TRBV7-2	many	TRBD1	TRBJ2-3	TGTGCCAGCAGCCAAAGGGACAGGCTCAGGGGCACAGATACGCAGTATTTT	CASSQRDRLRGTDTQYF
TRBV7-2	-	-	TRBJ1-2	TGTTCCAGCAGCTTGGGACGTGACTATGGCTACACCTTC	CSSSLGRDYGYTF
TRBV5-4	few	-	TRBJ2-5	TGTGCCAGCAGCACCTCGACTTTATACCAAGAGACCCAGTACTTC	CASSTSTLYQETQYF
TRBV2	-	-	TRBJ1-5	TGTGCCAGCAGTGAATGGTCTACCAGTAGCAATCAGCCCCAGCATTTT	CASSEWSTSSNQPQHF
TRBV7-2	-	-	TRBJ2-7	TGTGCCAGCAGCTTAGCCATAGAATCCTACGAGAAGTACTTC	CASSLAIESYEKYF
TRBV7-2	many	-	TRBJ1-5	TGTGCCAGCAGCCCTAGGGGGGGCAATCAGCCCCAGCATTTT	CASSPRGGNQPQHF
TRBV28	many	-	TRBJ1-2	TGTGCCAGCAGCCAGGACGGGCGCAACTATGGCTACACCTTC	CASSQDGRNYGYTF
TRBV7-6	few	TRBD1	TRBJ2-7	TGTGCCAGCAGCTTGCTAGGACAGGGGGCCGAGCAGTACTTC	CASSLLGQGAEQYF
TRBV30	few	-	TRBJ1-4	TGTGCCTGGAGTGGTTCTTTGGGGTCGGGGGAAAAACTGTTTTTT	CAWSGSLGSGEKLFF
TRBV6-5	-	-	TRBJ1-2	TGTTCCAGCAGTGTGTCCAGGGATGATGGCTACACCTTC	CSSSVSRDDGYTF
TRBV6-8	once	-	TRBJ2-7	TGTGCCAGCAGTTACTCGTTGGCGGGGGCCGCCTACGAGCAGTACTTC	CASSYSLAGAAYEQYF
TRBV19	-	-	TRBJ1-1	TGTGCCAGTAGTGGCCAGGGGCTATTCACTGAAGCTTTCTTT	CASSGQGLFTEAFF
TRBV11-3	-	-	TRBJ2-2	TGTGCCAGCAGCTTGCGGGCGGATACCGGGGAGCTGTTTTTT	CASSLRADTGELFF
TRBV10-3	-	-	TRBJ2-7	TGTGCCATCAGTGATCTTAGATCCTACGAGCAGTACTTC	CAISDLRSYEQYF
TRBV20-1	few	-	TRBJ1-4	TGCAGTGGAGCGAGGCAGCCGGGGGAAAAACTGTTTTTT	CSGARQPGEKLFF
TRBV19	few	-	TRBJ1-4	TGTGCCAGCGAACAGGGAGCTCATGAAAAACTGTTTTTT	CASEQGAHEKLFF
TRBV5-6	few	-	TRBJ1-1	TGTGCCAGCAGCTTGGGGGACGCCTCCCGGGCTTTCTTT	CASSLGDASRAFF
TRBV7-9	-	TRBD1	TRBJ1-6	TGTTCCAGCGGCTCCCCGGACAGGTCTAAGTCACCCCTACACTTT	CSSGSPDRSKSPLHF
TRBV7-9	once	TRBD1	TRBJ2-3	TGTGCCAGCAGCTCGGACAGGGAGCTCACAGATACGCAGTGTTTT	CASSSDRELTDTQCF
TRBV19	-	-	TRBJ1-5	TGTGCCAGTATTGGGGGACACCTCAATCAGCCCCAGCATTTT	CASIGGHLNQPQHF
TRBV10-3	-	TRBD2	TRBJ2-3	TGTGCCATCAGCCCGATGACTAGCGGGAGTGTCGTTGATACGCAGTATTTT	CAISPMTSGSVVDTQYF
TRBV29-1	-	-	TRBJ2-5	TGCAGCGTTGCCCCCCAGGTCGAGACCCAGTACTTC	CSVAPQVETQYF
TRBV14	-	-	TRBJ2-2	TGTGCCAGCAGCCAAGACAGGTGGACCGGGGAGCTGTTTTTT	CASSQDRWTGELFF
TRBV7-9	-	-	TRBJ2-7	TGTGCCAGCAGCGTGGTGAGCTACGAGCAGTACTTC	CASSVVSYEQYF
TRBV13	-	-	TRBJ1-1	TGTGCCAGCACCCTTCAGGGGAACACTGAAGCTTTCTTT	CASTLQGNTEAFF
TRBV20-1	-	-	TRBJ1-5	TGCAGTGCTCCTCAGGGGAATCAGCCCCAGCATTTT	CSAPQGNQPQHF
TRBV7-3	-	-	TRBJ1-4	TGTGCCAGCAGCACCGATTACCGGGCCAGGGTTAATGAAAAACTGTTTTTT	CASSTDYRARVNEKLFF
TRBV9	-	-	TRBJ2-6	TGTGCCAGCAGCGTAACAGTGACGGCCTCCTCTGGGGCCAACGTCCTGACTTTC	CASSVTVTASSGANVLTF